This T cell receptor (beta chain) emerged from a study of human T cells and chemical hapten exposure. Study-wide context: Per-sample variation in TCR yield stemmed mainly from small pooled library volume differences.

TCRdb ran MiXCR on the RACE reads and lists one entry per CDR3 protein. This table has 35,000 to 50,000 distinct CDR3 sequences, 9.5% to 10% appearing once. This clonotype was counted ten times or more. This CDR3 region has 17 residues. The time point: patch test 2, 6 weeks after DPC sensitization. Sample treatment: therapeutic diphenylcyclopropenone sensitization with weekly scalp DPC. Total RNA extraction was carried out from unfractionated whole blood. Each donor was an alopecia patient between 18 and 70 years of age who qualified for DPC. The chain joins TRBV21-1 to TRBJ2-7; no DNA check was done on the table's D call, TRBD2. TRBV21-1 is classified as a pseudogene. The sample here was whole blood, taken in connection with sensitization to the hapten diphenylcyclopropenone (DPC). The TCR originated in a woman between 25 and 40 years old with alopecia areata. Some clones in this sample may be carry-over from other donors' samples. The chain's CDR3 is CASSGWTSADPVYEQYF. DNA for the CDR3: TGTGCCAGCAGCGGTTGGACTAGCGCGGACCCCGTTTACGAGCAGTACTTC.